This T cell receptor (beta chain) was sequenced for a study of T cell changes during pregnancy in multiple sclerosis. Trimming took 2 bases from V and 3 from J, leaving 9 bases between them. Germline V gives CDR1 SGHNT, CDR2 YYREEE (reference sequence). This CDR3 comprises 13 residues. Using immunoSEQ multiplex PCR, the repertoire was profiled, and TCRdb retains in-frame clones only, with some absent. The data contain about 51,000 clones, 94% of them singletons. The sample consisted of CD4+ T cells from peripheral blood mononuclear cells, taken in the second trimester of pregnancy. The sequence was collected from a female donor with multiple sclerosis, enrolled in a pregnancy study. The rearrangement joins TRBV5-4 to TRBJ2-7; a weak D match, TRBD2 (6 bases). The CDR3 protein is CASSLGGNYEQYF. The CDR3 nucleotides read TGTGCCAGCAGCTTAGGAGGGAACTACGAGCAGTACTTC.